This TCR beta chain stems from a study of blood T cells in healthy people across ages. Overall study results and limits: Using unsorted PBMCs precluded a conclusive naive versus antigen-experienced comparison. Observed TCR beta diversity per million T cells went down as age went up. This fall followed a roughly linear course with age.

A second PCR, run for roughly 7 to 12 cycles, used a sample-barcoded 5' primer plus a J-beta primer mix. All cDNA molecules were each tagged by a template-switch adaptor with 12 random nucleotides. All samples yielded 3 million or more CDR3-containing paired-end reads. TCRdb analysed the 5' RACE reads with MiXCR anew, one entry per CDR3 protein. Of 2 million or so distinct CDR3 sequences listed, around half are singletons. This clonotype was counted only a few times. Its specificity is not known. Deletions cut 4 bases from V and 2 bases from J, with 8 bases between. Germline CDR1 is MNHEY and CDR2 is SVGEGT. This CDR3 is 13 amino acids long.

The chain carries TRBV6-2 or TRBV6-3 and TRBJ2-5; D assignment may be TRBD1 or TRBD2 (5 bases each). Sequencing was performed on blood. The receptor's source is a woman between 35 and 50 years old in good health. For the CDR3, the DNA is TGTGCCAGCAGTTTCGAGGGGCAAGAGACCCAGTACTTC. It yields the protein CASSFEGQETQYF.